This TCR beta chain stems from a study of T-cell memory formation after mild COVID-19. TCR alpha and TCR beta cDNA libraries with sample barcodes and UMIs came from 5'RACE using constant-segment primers. TCRdb analysed the 5' RACE reads with MiXCR anew, one entry per CDR3 protein. The table includes around 430,000 distinct CDR3 sequences, about 15% detected once. This clonotype was detected a few times. Its antigen is unidentified. V was clipped by 4 bases and J by 1 base, with 13 bases between them. Looked up from germline, CDR1 is SGHRS and CDR2 is YFSETQ. The CDR3 sequence is 15 residues long. Regarding the study as a whole: Pre-infection memory already had some responding clones, implying cross-reactive memory joined.

The chain recombines TRBV5-1 with TRBJ2-3; possibly TRBD1 or TRBD2 for D (5 bases each). Sample: PBMCs or a T cell subset sorted from them (not recorded which). This sequence was found in a man in his late teens or twenties who had mild COVID-19 (a few samples of this study predate the infection). Cell type and time point are not known. The CDR3 region has the DNA TGCGCCAGCAGCGGGACGGGACCCCGCACAGATACGCAGTATTTT. Protein product: CASSGTGPRTDTQYF.